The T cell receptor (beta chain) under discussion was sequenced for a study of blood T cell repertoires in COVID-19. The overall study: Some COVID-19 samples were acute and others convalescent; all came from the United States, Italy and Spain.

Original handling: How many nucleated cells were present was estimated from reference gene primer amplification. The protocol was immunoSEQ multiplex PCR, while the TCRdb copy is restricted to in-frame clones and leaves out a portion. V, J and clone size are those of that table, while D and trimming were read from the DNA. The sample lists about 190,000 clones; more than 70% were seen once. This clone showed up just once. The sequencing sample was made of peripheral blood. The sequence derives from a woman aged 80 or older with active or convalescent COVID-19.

The CDR3 coding sequence is TGTGCCAGCTCACCGGGACAGGCAGCCTACGAGCAGTACTTC. It is translated as CASSPGQAAYEQYF. The chain employs TRBV18 and TRBJ2-7, with 8 bases that match TRBD1. Germline V gene sequence: CDR1 KGHSH, CDR2 LQKENI. The CDR3 sequence is 14 residues long. With V trimmed by 3 bases and J by 2 bases, 3 bases remained unmatched.